This record covers a single T cell receptor (beta chain). What it recognizes is unknown. This sample is drawn from a study of OX40 agonist ivuxolimab in advanced cancers. Study as a whole: The mean age was roughly 60 years, ranging from about 20 to 85, with around four fifths of participants male.

Here immunoSEQ multiplex PCR was the method, and the copy in TCRdb shows in-frame clones only, minus some. The sample consists of about 95,000 clones, 70% to 90% of them appearing once. Study-level findings and limits: In the 0.1 to 3.0 mg/kg range, CD4+ and CD8+ blood T cells had expanded clonally by week 6. Those patients achieving a partial response at 0.1-3.0 mg/kg showed among the lowest clonal expansion.

V was cut by 6 bases and J by 7 bases, with 16 bases left in between. This CDR3 contains 13 residues. The germline V gene has CDR1 GTSNPN and CDR2 SVGIG (reference sequence). The chain links TRBV30 to TRBJ1-5; D is perhaps TRBD1 (5 bases). This sample comprised CD4+ or CD8+ T cells sorted from blood, obtained in a trial of the OX40 agonist ivuxolimab. This clonotype originated in an adult with an advanced solid tumor such as melanoma, head and neck, liver or kidney cancer. The CDR3 DNA reads as TGTGCCTGTGGGGTCATGGAGGGGCAGCCCCAGCATTTT. Its translation: CACGVMEGQPQHF.